Listed here are 20 T cell receptor beta chains from one sample, sequenced in a study of blood T cell repertoires in COVID-19. Sequenced by immunoSEQ multiplex PCR; TCRdb stores in-frame clones only, minus some. The sample lists under 150,000 clones, 88% occurring once. The source material was peripheral blood. Receptor source: a human donor in a cohort sampled during active COVID-19.

The chain's CDR3 is CASSPYYRSTDTQYF. CDR3 coding DNA: TGCGCCAGCAGCCCCTACTACCGTAGCACAGATACGCAGTATTTT. The gene calls are TRBV4-1 and TRBJ2-3, with unresolved D. V dropped 4 bases and J dropped 0 bases, with 11 bases sitting between them. The CDR3 contains 15 residues. Germline values: CDR1 MGHRA, CDR2 YSYEKL.

V gene TRBV19 combines with J gene TRBJ2-5; 9 bases line up with TRBD1. The CDR3 has 13 amino acids. V shed 6 bases, J shed 1 base, and the junction held 0 bases outside the gene matches. Germline V lookup: CDR1 LNHDA, CDR2 SQIVND (reference sequence). The CDR3 bases are TGTGCCAGTAGGACAGGGGGCCAAGAGACCCAGTACTTC. It codes for CASRTGGQETQYF.

The chain employs TRBV6-4 and TRBJ2-3, with TRBD2 identical over 12 bases. Trimming cost V 5 bases and J 5 bases; bases outside gene matches: 8. This CDR3 is built from 16 residues. Germline V lookup: CDR1 MRHNA, CDR2 SNTAGT. The DNA of the CDR3 is TGTGCCAGCAGTCCGGCTAGCGGGGGGGCAAGAGATACGCAGTATTTT. Protein sequence: CASSPASGGARDTQYF.

The chain links TRBV11-2 to TRBJ2-5; D may be TRBD1 (6 bases). The CDR3 runs 15 residues. CDR1 and CDR2 from the germline V gene are SGHAT and FQNNGV. V lost 5 bases and J 5 bases, leaving 18 bases between the germline ends. The CDR3 region has the DNA TGTGCCAGCAGCAAAGAGCAGGGGAAGAGGGAGACCCAGTACTTC. It specifies CASSKEQGKRETQYF.

This rearrangement joins TRBV7-9 to TRBJ2-7; 8 bases line up with TRBD1. Trimming removed 5 bases from V and 2 bases from J; junction bases left unmatched: 5. The germline V gene encodes CDR1 SEHNR and CDR2 FQNEAQ (reference sequence). The CDR3 loop spans 14 amino acids. The CDR3 sequence is CASSRGTGPYEQYF. The CDR3, as DNA: TGTGCCAGCAGCCGGGGGACAGGTCCCTACGAGCAGTACTTC.

This clone was seen repeatedly, ten times or more. The V gene is TRBV6-5, the J gene TRBJ2-2; possibly TRBD2 for D (7 bases). From germline, CDR1 is MNHEY and CDR2 SVGAGI. The CDR3 is 16 amino acids. V gave up 0 bases and J gave up 4 bases, with 12 bases separating them. This CDR3 reads CASSYSNGGPTGELFF. CDR3 DNA sequence: TGTGCCAGCAGTTACTCGAACGGGGGGCCCACCGGGGAGCTGTTTTTT.

This chain links TRBV5-1 with TRBJ2-7; D may be TRBD1 (6 bases). The CDR3 covers 14 residues. V was shortened by 3 bases and J by 7 bases, with 17 bases between the two germline ends. Germline assignment: CDR1 SGHRS and CDR2 YFSETQ. The CDR3 DNA reads as TGCGCCAGCAGCTCGCAGGGAGAGGGGGAAGAGCAGTACTTC. This gives the protein CASSSQGEGEEQYF.

The CDR3 here is CAWSIRTGNQPQHF. The DNA of the CDR3 is TGTGCCTGGAGTATTCGGACAGGCAATCAGCCCCAGCATTTT. The genes are TRBV30 and TRBJ1-5; possible D gene TRBD1, 6 bases. Trimming pared 2 bases from V and 2 bases from J, leaving 10 bases between. CDR1 GTSNPN and CDR2 SVGIG come from the germline V gene (reference sequence). CDR3 length equals 14 residues.

V is TRBV20-1 and J is TRBJ1-5, with 7 positions matching TRBD1. There are 13 residues in the CDR3. The germline V gene has CDR1 DFQATT and CDR2 SNEGSKA (reference sequence). V lost 3 bases to trimming and J lost 5 bases; unmatched junction nucleotides: 4. CDR3 nucleotide sequence: TGCAGTGCTAGTCTAGGGGGCGATCAGCCCCAGCATTTT. This encodes CSASLGGDQPQHF.

The chain uses TRBV3-1 (or the pseudogene TRBV3-2) and TRBJ1-5, with D possibly TRBD1 on 6 matching bases. Per germline, CDR1 LGHDT and CDR2 YNNKEL (reference sequence). Between the trimmed V and J ends, which lost 4 bases and 1 base, there was a span of 8 bases. The CDR3 covers 14 residues. The CDR3 nucleotides are TGTGCCAGCAGCCTTACAGGGAGCAATCAGCCCCAGCATTTT. It is translated as CASSLTGSNQPQHF.

The chain combines TRBV6-5 with TRBJ2-3; D perhaps matches TRBD2 (5 bases). The germline CDR1 and CDR2 sequences are MNHEY and SVGAGI. Trimming removed 4 bases at V and 0 bases at J, with 8 bases between. The CDR3 is 14 amino acids. The CDR3 spells CASSLATSTDTQYF. The CDR3 bases are TGTGCCAGCAGTTTAGCGACTAGCACAGATACGCAGTATTTT.

The chain links TRBV5-4 to TRBJ2-5; D is possibly TRBD2 (7 bases). The V gene's germline CDR1 is SGHNT and CDR2 YYREEE (reference sequence). Trimming removed 1 base at V and 3 bases at J, with 16 bases between. CDR3 size: 16 residues. CDR3 protein: CASSLFEGGREETQYF. The CDR3 region has the DNA TGTGCCAGCAGCTTGTTCGAGGGGGGGCGGGAAGAGACCCAGTACTTC.

This clone was seen a few times. The rearrangement links TRBV7-9 to TRBJ2-7; D not resolved. Germline CDR1 is SEHNR and CDR2 is FQNEAQ (reference sequence). V shed 1 base and J shed 2 bases, with 6 bases lying between them. The CDR3 loop spans 13 amino acids. The CDR3 DNA reads TGTGCCAGCAGCTTAGTTGGGCCCTACGAGCAGTACTTC. Translating gives CASSLVGPYEQYF. Variable domain in full (rest from reference TRBV7-9 and TRBJ2-7): DTGVSQNPRHKITKRGQNVTFRCDPISEHNRLYWYRQTLGQGPEFLTYFQNEAQLEKSRLLSDRFSAERPKGSFSTLEIQRTEQGDSAMYLCASSLVGPYEQYFGPGTRLTVT.

The V gene is TRBV14, the J gene TRBJ2-1; 7 nucleotides agree with TRBD2. Trimming cost V 7 bases and J 3 bases; bases outside gene matches: 6. CDR3 length: 14 residues. Germline V gene sequence: CDR1 SGHDN, CDR2 FVKESK. CDR3 nucleotide sequence: TGTGCCAGCAAAGGGGCGGGAGACTACAATGAGCAGTTCTTC. Its translation is CASKGAGDYNEQFF. The whole variable domain, filled in from reference TRBV14 and TRBJ2-1, reads EAGVTQFPSHSVIEKGQTVTLRCDPISGHDNLYWYRRVMGKEIKFLLHFVKESKQDESGMPNNRFLAERTGGTYSTLKVQPAELEDSGVYFCASKGAGDYNEQFFGPGTRLTVL.

This chain links TRBV2 with TRBJ1-5; D ambiguous. V lost 1 base to trimming and J lost 5 bases, with 9 bases between them. Germline V gives CDR1 SNHLY, CDR2 FYNNEI. This CDR3 is built from 14 residues. This CDR3 reads CASSEVVADQPQHF. CDR3 DNA: TGTGCCAGCAGTGAAGTGGTGGCAGATCAGCCCCAGCATTTT. The full variable domain, rest sourced from reference TRBV2 and TRBJ1-5, is EPEVTQTPSHQVTQMGQEVILRCVPISNHLYFYWYRQILGQKVEFLVSFYNNEISEKSEIFDDQFSVERPDGSNFTLKIRSTKLEDSAMYFCASSEVVADQPQHFGDGTRLSIL.

This chain uses TRBV6-5 with TRBJ2-5, with a tentative D call TRBD1 (6 bases). Germline-derived CDR1 and CDR2 are MNHEY and SVGAGI. The CDR3 totals 13 residues. The ends were cut back, 2 bases at V and 4 bases at J, with 8 bases in the middle. The DNA of the CDR3 is TGTGCCAGCAGTTACCCGACAGGAGAGACCCAGTACTTC. Protein: CASSYPTGETQYF.

This chain links TRBV28 with TRBJ2-1; 10 bases fit TRBD2. CDR1 and CDR2 from the germline V gene are MDHEN and SYDVKM. Trimming took 5 bases from V and 0 from J; bases not matched to a gene: 4. The CDR3 is 16 residues long. The CDR3 is CASSPTSGYSYNEQFF. The DNA for the CDR3 is TGTGCCAGCAGTCCGACTAGCGGGTACTCCTACAATGAGCAGTTCTTC.

The rearrangement links TRBV27 to TRBJ2-7; D is perhaps TRBD2 (6 bases). V was shortened by 6 bases and J by 0 bases, with 15 bases between the two germline ends. Per germline, CDR1 MNHEY and CDR2 SMNVEV (reference sequence). This CDR3 contains 15 residues. The CDR3 DNA sequence: TGTGCCAGCAGGATTAGCGGATTGAGCTCCTACGAGCAGTACTTC. This encodes CASRISGLSSYEQYF.

The chain joins TRBV5-1 to TRBJ1-3; TRBD1 agrees at 7 bases. Germline CDR1 reads SGHRS; CDR2 reads YFSETQ. Trimming at V came to 5 bases and at J to 7 bases, leaving 18 bases not matched to a gene. The CDR3 length is 17 residues. The CDR3 region is CASRRTGDGGMGNTIYF. The CDR3 region has the DNA TGCGCCAGCAGACGTACAGGGGACGGCGGGATGGGGAACACCATATATTTT.

The chain carries TRBV6-2 or TRBV6-3 and TRBJ2-7; TRBD2 aligns across 15 bases. Germline V gene data show CDR1 as MNHEY and CDR2 as SVGEGT. With V trimmed by 2 bases and J by 6 bases, 8 bases remained unmatched. The CDR3 contains 17 residues. CDR3: CASSYPGLAGGSLEQYF. CDR3 in DNA: TGTGCCAGCAGTTACCCGGGACTAGCGGGAGGATCACTCGAGCAGTACTTC.